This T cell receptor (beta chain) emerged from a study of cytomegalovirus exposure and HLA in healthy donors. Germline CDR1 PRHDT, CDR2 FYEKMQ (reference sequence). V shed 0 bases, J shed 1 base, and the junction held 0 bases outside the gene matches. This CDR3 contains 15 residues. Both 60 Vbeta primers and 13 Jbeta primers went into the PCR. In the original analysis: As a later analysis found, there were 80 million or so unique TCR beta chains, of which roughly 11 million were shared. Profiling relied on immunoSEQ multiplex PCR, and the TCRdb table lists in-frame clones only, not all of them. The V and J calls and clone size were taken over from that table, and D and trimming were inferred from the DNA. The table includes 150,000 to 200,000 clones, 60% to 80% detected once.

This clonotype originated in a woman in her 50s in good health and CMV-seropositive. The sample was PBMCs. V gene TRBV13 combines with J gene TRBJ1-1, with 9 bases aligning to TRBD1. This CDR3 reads CASSLGGQGNTEAFF. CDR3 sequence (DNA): TGTGCCAGCAGCTTAGGGGGACAGGGGAACACTGAAGCTTTCTTT. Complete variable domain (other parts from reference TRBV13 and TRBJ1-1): AAGVIQSPRHLIKEKRETATLKCYPIPRHDTVYWYQQGPGQDPQFLISFYEKMQSDKGSIPDRFSAQQFSDYHSELNMSSLELGDSALYFCASSLGGQGNTEAFFGQGTRLTVV.